Sequencing of this T cell receptor beta chain was carried out in a study of T-cell reconstitution after alpha-beta-depleted transplantation in children. TCRbeta library construction was performed incorporating unique molecular identifiers. TCRdb itself ran the PCR reads through MiXCR, one entry per CDR3 protein. The sample yields some 200,000 distinct CDR3 sequences, less than 15% seen once. The table lists this clonotype with many counts. This CDR3 spans 13 amino acids. Between the trimmed V and J ends, which lost 5 bases and 2 bases, there was a span of 9 bases. Germline CDR1 and CDR2: MGHRA and YSYEKL.

The source is a human donor who donated a stem cell graft to a child with acute lymphoblastic leukemia. The rearrangement links TRBV4-1 to TRBJ2-5; D is unresolved. The source material was PBMCs from the stem cell graft donor, sampled from the stem cell graft. CDR3 nucleotides: TGCGCCAGCAGCGCGGCGGATCAAGAGACCCAGTACTTC. Protein product: CASSAADQETQYF.